This TCR beta chain was captured in a study of T cell responses to AZD1222 COVID-19 vaccine. Regarding the study as a whole: Seropositive status at baseline applied to only five or six AZD1222 recipients.

This clone showed up just once. The antigen is unknown. Produced via immunoSEQ multiplex PCR; TCRdb's table is partial and in-frame only. There are around 150,000 clones in the sample; 80% to 95% occur only once, and 3.6% lies in the top ten. V dropped 5 bases and J dropped 6; count of bases not matched to a gene: 7. CDR1 is KGHSH and CDR2 is LQKENI in the germline V gene. This CDR3 region has 14 residues. V and J are TRBV18 and TRBJ2-1; 7 positions agree with TRBD2. Sequencing used peripheral blood, obtained 28 days after the second AZD1222 dose. This sequence originates from an adult who received the AZD1222 COVID-19 vaccine. CDR3 nucleotide sequence: TGTGCCAGCTCAGAAATAGCGGGCTCCAATGAGCAGTTCTTC. Its translation: CASSEIAGSNEQFF.